The subject of this entry is one TCR beta chain. The CDR3 has 13 residues. Per the germline V gene, CDR1 is SEHNR and CDR2 is FQNEAQ (reference sequence). These data are taken from a study of monozygotic twins with inflammatory bowel disease. Each CDR3 protein gets one entry in TCRdb, which reprocessed the 5' RACE reads and gives no DNA. There are fewer than 350,000 distinct CDR3 sequences in the sample, with 2% held by the top ten. V and J are TRBV7-9 and TRBJ2-1; there is no DNA to check the TCRdb D call of TRBD1. The material sequenced was blood. This sequence was found in a human donor with ulcerative colitis or Crohn's disease, or a healthy co-twin of an affected twin (not recorded which). CDR3 sequence: CASSPDWGNEQFF.